One sample yielded the 24 T cell receptor beta chains listed below, sequenced in a study of vaccination effects on CD4 cells after COVID-19. The antigens for these receptors are not known. Before sequencing, viral peptide pools were used by the ViraFEST assay to expand antigen-specific CD4+ T cells. The culture ran for roughly 10 days before CD4+ T cells were isolated. According to PCR results, the person was infected with SARS-CoV-2 between March and December 2020. TCRdb's table, derived via immunoSEQ multiplex PCR, lists solely in-frame clones and lacks some. The sample records 55,000 or so clones, more than 65% being singletons. This specimen consisted of CD4+ T cells from PBMCs cultured with HIV peptides, obtained before COVID-19 vaccination. Subset described: HIV-1 Nef peptide pool negative control/reference culture. All receptors derive from a human donor who had a prior SARS-CoV-2 infection.

The chain has TRBV12-1 and TRBJ1-5; the table's D call, TRBD1, was not checked against the DNA. TRBV12-1 is described as a pseudogene. The CDR3 sequence is 16 residues long. The CDR3 sequence is CASSFGDRNSNQPQHF. The CDR3, as DNA: TGTGCCAGCAGCTTTGGTGACAGAAATAGCAATCAGCCCCAGCATTTT.

The gene calls are TRBV2 and TRBJ2-3; D may correspond to TRBD1 or TRBD2 (5 bases each). The CDR3 runs to 12 residues. Trimming left V 5 bases short and J 7 bases short, with 10 bases between. Germline V gene data show CDR1 as SNHLY and CDR2 as FYNNEI. CDR3 coding DNA: TGTGCCAGCAGTAGAGGGGCCAATACGCAGTATTTT. Its protein is CASSRGANTQYF.

V and J are TRBV4-1 and TRBJ2-7; 8 bases are shared with TRBD2. The CDR3 runs 16 residues. The junction had 6 bases not matched to a gene; V was cut back by 0 bases and J by 2 bases. Germline V CDR1 and CDR2: MGHRA, YSYEKL. The CDR3 DNA is TGCGCCAGCAGCCAAGAGAGCGGGAGTAGGACCTACGAGCAGTACTTC. It specifies CASSQESGSRTYEQYF.

The genes are TRBV4-2 and TRBJ2-7; D ambiguous. Germline V gene lookup returns CDR1 LGHNA and CDR2 YNFKEQ. Between the trimmed V and J ends, which lost 0 bases and 2 bases, there was a span of 8 bases. The CDR3 contains 14 residues. The CDR3 coding sequence is TGTGCCAGCAGCCAAGAAACGCCCCCCTACGAGCAGTACTTC. This codes for CASSQETPPYEQYF.

The chain uses TRBV12-3 or TRBV12-4 and TRBJ2-7, with D tentatively TRBD1 (6 bases). The V and J ends lost 4 bases and 6 bases respectively, with 13 bases between them. This CDR3 contains 13 residues. This CDR3 is CASSSSVRGEQYF. CDR3 sequence (DNA): TGTGCCAGCAGTTCGTCGGTCAGGGGCGAGCAGTACTTC.

The chain has TRBV29-1 and TRBJ2-5; a possible D gene is TRBD2 (5 bases). V lost 4 bases, J lost 1 base, and 7 bases lay in between. The CDR3 is made up of 12 amino acids. CDR1 and CDR2 (germline): SQVTM, ANQGSEA. CDR3 sequence (DNA): TGCAGCGTTGCTGCGGGCCAAGAGACCCAGTACTTC. Protein sequence: CSVAAGQETQYF.

This clone showed up just a few times. J is TRBJ1-2 and V is TRBV5-1; perhaps TRBD1 as D (6 bases). The germline V gene encodes CDR1 SGHRS and CDR2 YFSETQ. V dropped 6 bases and J dropped 5 bases, with 14 bases sitting between them. This CDR3 contains 13 residues. The DNA for the CDR3 is TGCGCCAGCAAATTAACAGGGCCGTATGGCTACACCTTC. Residues: CASKLTGPYGYTF. Combining the CDR3 with reference TRBV5-1 and TRBJ1-2 gives the whole variable domain KAGVTQTPRYLIKTRGQQVTLSCSPISGHRSVSWYQQTPGQGLQFLFEYFSETQRNKGNFPGRFSGRQFSNSRSEMNVSTLELGDSALYLCASKLTGPYGYTFGSGTRLTVV.

Comment on this clone: Other DNA variants within this sample encode the same CDR3. The genes are TRBV4-3 and TRBJ2-7; tentatively, D is TRBD1 (5 bases). Trimming shortened V by 0 bases and J by 3 bases, and 9 bases separated the two germline ends. Germline assignment: CDR1 LGHNA and CDR2 YSLEER. This CDR3 is built from 14 residues. As DNA, the CDR3 is TGCGCCAGCAGCCAAGACAGGGTCAGCTACGAGCAGTACTTC. This codes for CASSQDRVSYEQYF.

This clone has just one count. The J gene is TRBJ2-7, the V gene TRBV4-3; 10 bases are shared with TRBD2. The CDR3 is 16 amino acids. The germline V gene has CDR1 LGHNA and CDR2 YSLEER. With V trimmed by 0 bases and J by 6 bases, 8 bases remained unmatched. Here the CDR3 DNA reads TGCGCCAGCAGCCAAGAGATCGAGCGGGAGGGCGGCGAGCAGTACTTC. Translation: CASSQEIEREGGEQYF.

This chain uses TRBV6-5 with TRBJ1-4; 7 positions agree with TRBD1. Looked up from germline, CDR1 is MNHEY and CDR2 is SVGAGI. The length of the CDR3 is 14 residues. J lost 11 bases, V lost 2 bases, and 8 bases had no gene match. In DNA form, the CDR3 reads TGTGCCAGCAGTTACGAGCCAGCCAGGGGGAAACTGTTTTTT. Protein product: CASSYEPARGKLFF.

The J gene is TRBJ1-1, the V gene TRBV11-3, with D possibly TRBD1 on 5 matching bases. V lost 5 bases and J 1 base, leaving 8 bases between the germline ends. The length of the CDR3 is 13 residues. The germline V gene has CDR1 SGHNT and CDR2 YENEEA. CDR3 protein: CASSPGGNTEAFF. CDR3 DNA: TGTGCCAGCAGCCCCGGGGGGAACACTGAAGCTTTCTTT.

This chain links TRBV5-8 with TRBJ2-5; TRBD2 might be the D (6 bases). Germline values: CDR1 SGHTS, CDR2 YDEGEE. The ends were cut back, 0 bases at V and 4 bases at J, with 10 bases in the middle. CDR3 length equals 14 residues. CDR3 DNA: TGTGCCAGCAGCTTGGCCCCTAGCGTAGAGACCCAGTACTTC. Protein sequence: CASSLAPSVETQYF.

The CDR3 DNA follows: TGTGCCAGCCACAGAAGGGTTAGCACAGATACGCAGTATTTT. Protein sequence: CASHRRVSTDTQYF. This chain uses TRBV6-5 with TRBJ2-3; D is unresolved. Germline CDR1 and CDR2: MNHEY and SVGAGI. This CDR3 spans 14 amino acids. V lost 8 bases to trimming and J lost 0 bases, with 12 bases between them.

This chain links TRBV7-8 with TRBJ2-7, with D perhaps TRBD1 (6 bases). The CDR3 extends over 14 amino acids. Germline lookup yields CDR1 SGHVS and CDR2 FQNEAQ. Trimming cost V 5 bases and J 2 bases, with 13 bases left between them. CDR3 nucleotides: TGTGCCAGCAGCCCGGGGACACTGGCCTACGAGCAGTACTTC. It yields the protein CASSPGTLAYEQYF.

The V call is TRBV12-3 or TRBV12-4, the J call TRBJ1-1; D call uncertain. V lost 7 bases and J 4 bases, leaving 13 bases between the germline ends. The CDR3 loop spans 13 amino acids. The CDR3, as DNA: TGTGCCAGCACCCCCCGGGAGCTCACTGAAGCTTTCTTT. Residues: CASTPRELTEAFF.

V is TRBV7-9 and J is TRBJ2-2; D is possibly TRBD1 (6 bases). CDR1 is SEHNR, CDR2 FQNEAQ, per germline (reference sequence). The V and J ends lost 2 bases and 8 bases respectively, with 18 bases between them. The CDR3 runs 16 residues. The CDR3 here is CASSLRTGSDIGELFF. CDR3 bases: TGTGCCAGCAGCTTACGTACAGGGAGCGATATTGGGGAGCTGTTTTTT.

By share of the sample, this clone is medium-sized (0.01 to 0.1%). The chain recombines TRBV11-1 with TRBJ2-3; tentative D call: TRBD2 (5 bases). Trimming cost V 7 bases and J 1 base, with 15 bases left between them. Germline CDR1 and CDR2: SGHAT and FQDESV (reference sequence). The CDR3 totals 15 residues. In DNA form, the CDR3 reads TGTGCCAGCACACGTCAGGTGGGAGGCACAGATACGCAGTATTTT. Translation gives CASTRQVGGTDTQYF.

The chain joins TRBV7-2 to TRBJ1-1; perhaps TRBD1 as D (5 bases). Trimming left V 3 bases short and J 1 base short, with 9 bases between. The length of the CDR3 is 14 residues. The V gene's germline CDR1 is SGHTA and CDR2 FQGNSA. The CDR3 here is CASSFDTGNTEAFF. The CDR3, as DNA: TGTGCCAGCAGCTTCGATACAGGGAACACTGAAGCTTTCTTT.

The chain has TRBV2 and TRBJ2-7, with 12 bases fitting TRBD1. V dropped 4 bases and J dropped 5; count of bases not matched to a gene: 6. Germline values: CDR1 SNHLY, CDR2 FYNNEI. The CDR3 contains 15 residues. CDR3 DNA sequence: TGTGCCAGCAGTGGGGGGACAGGGGGCTACCACGAGCAGTACTTC. Its protein product is CASSGGTGGYHEQYF.

The chain is built from TRBV18 and TRBJ2-1, with D perhaps assigned TRBD1 or TRBD2 (5 bases each). The CDR3 length is 16 residues. Trimming took 6 bases from V and 0 from J, leaving 15 bases between them. Germline values: CDR1 KGHSH, CDR2 LQKENI. CDR3 region: CASSPPGTNSYNEQFF. The CDR3 DNA is TGTGCCAGCTCCCCCCCGGGGACCAACTCCTACAATGAGCAGTTCTTC. The full variable domain, in which reference TRBV18 and TRBJ2-1 provide the parts outside the CDR3, is NAGVMQNPRHLVRRRGQEARLRCSPMKGHSHVYWYRQLPEEGLKFMVYLQKENIIDESGMPKERFSAEFPKEGPSILRIQQVVRGDSAAYFCASSPPGTNSYNEQFFGPGTRLTVL.

Only a few counts were recorded for this clone. CDR3 residues: CASSYSSYGYTF. Here the CDR3 DNA reads TGTGCCAGCAGTTACTCGAGCTATGGCTACACCTTC. V and J are TRBV6-2 or TRBV6-3 and TRBJ1-2; no reliable D call. Germline CDR1 reads MNHEY; CDR2 reads SVGEGT. Trimming took off 0 bases at V and 4 bases at J, with 3 bases between the two ends. The CDR3 runs to 12 residues.

The rearrangement uses TRBV4-2 and TRBJ2-7, with a tentative D call TRBD2 (5 bases). The CDR3 runs 14 residues. Looked up from germline, CDR1 is LGHNA and CDR2 is YNFKEQ. Trimming stripped 4 bases from V and 5 bases from J, with 15 bases between. CDR3 residues: CASSLEVATHEQYF. The CDR3 DNA reads as TGTGCCAGCAGCCTCGAGGTAGCGACTCACGAGCAGTACTTC.

The rearrangement links TRBV9 to TRBJ1-2; the match to TRBD1 covers 9 bases. Germline V gives CDR1 SGDLS, CDR2 YYNGEE. Trimming took 3 bases from V and 4 from J; bases not matched to a gene: 7. CDR3 length: 15 residues. Written as DNA, the CDR3 is TGTGCCAGCAGCGGCGGGACAGGGTTTGTCTATGGCTACACCTTC. Encoded protein: CASSGGTGFVYGYTF.

The chain combines TRBV4-2 with TRBJ1-6; D gene unclear. The CDR3 sequence is 16 residues long. V dropped 4 bases and J dropped 8 bases, with 18 bases sitting between them. From germline, CDR1 is LGHNA and CDR2 YNFKEQ. This chain's CDR3 is CASSRVLRANDSPLHF. In nucleotides, the CDR3 is TGTGCCAGCAGCCGAGTCCTGAGGGCCAATGATTCACCCCTCCACTTT.